The next 18 T cell receptor beta chains were all read from a single sample in a study of T cell repertoires in cytomegalovirus infection. One entry per CDR3 protein results from TCRdb running MiXCR on the reads. This table has 300,000 to 400,000 distinct CDR3 sequences, just under 30% appearing once. These receptors' targets are unknown. Sequenced material: cultured PBMCs, taken from culture after CMV antigen stimulation. The receptors were sampled from a human donor in good health (CMV status not recorded). Some clones in this sample may be carry-over from other donors' samples.

CDR3 amino acids: CASRAGQGSYTF. Here the CDR3 DNA reads TGTGCCAGCAGGGCGGGACAGGGGAGCTACACCTTC. The rearrangement links TRBV28 to TRBJ1-2; 10 bases agree with TRBD1. Germline loops: CDR1 MDHEN, CDR2 SYDVKM. This CDR3 is 12 amino acids long. Trimming cost V 6 bases and J 9 bases; bases outside gene matches: 4.

This clonotype occurred a few times. This chain links TRBV10-3 with TRBJ1-2, with D unclear. In germline, CDR1 is ENHRY, CDR2 SYGVKD. V was pared by 7 bases and J by 2 bases, with 8 bases between. The CDR3 totals 12 residues. The CDR3 loop is CAITSGNYGYTF. CDR3 nucleotides: TGTGCCATCACCTCGGGGAACTATGGCTACACCTTC.

The chain couples TRBV4-1 to TRBJ1-4; a weak D match, TRBD1 (5 bases). V gave up 2 bases and J gave up 7 bases, with 14 bases separating them. In germline, CDR1 is MGHRA, CDR2 YSYEKL. The CDR3 contains 15 residues. CDR3 region: CASSQIMGRIEKLFF. The CDR3 DNA follows: TGCGCCAGCAGCCAAATTATGGGACGCATTGAAAAACTGTTTTTT.

This clonotype was seen at least ten times. The chain is built from TRBV7-8 and TRBJ1-2, with TRBD1 identical over 8 bases. The CDR3 is 13 amino acids. Germline CDR1 and CDR2: SGHVS and FQNEAQ. Germline trimming cut 5 bases from V and 6 bases from J; bases unmatched to any gene: 5. CDR3 nucleotide sequence: TGTGCCAGCAGCCTCGACAGGGGCCATGGCTACACCTTC. Protein: CASSLDRGHGYTF.

The chain joins TRBV7-2 to TRBJ1-6, with 9 positions matching TRBD1. The V gene end was trimmed by 5 bases and the J gene end by 8 bases; junction bases not matched to a gene: 7. The CDR3 loop spans 15 amino acids. Germline-derived CDR1 and CDR2 are SGHTA and FQGNSA. CDR3 protein: CASSPRTGAHSPLHF. DNA of the CDR3: TGTGCCAGCAGCCCCCGGACAGGGGCGCATTCACCCCTCCACTTT.

This clonotype was detected a few times. V is TRBV7-6 and J is TRBJ2-7, with a tentative D call TRBD1 (6 bases). This CDR3 has 13 residues. Germline CDR1 and CDR2: SGHVS and FNYEAQ. Trimming stripped 8 bases from V and 4 bases from J, with 15 bases between. The CDR3 DNA follows: TGTGCCAGCCACAGGGATAGTTCATACGAGCAGTACTTC. It translates to CASHRDSSYEQYF.

This chain links TRBV6-6 with TRBJ1-2; tentative D call: TRBD1 (6 bases). This CDR3 contains 13 residues. V was cut by 6 bases and J by 8 bases, with 16 bases left in between. Germline CDR1 MNHNY, CDR2 SVGAGI (reference sequence). The CDR3 nucleotides are TGTGCCAGCAGCGGTGCGGGGGCGCGGGGCTACACCTTC. It translates to CASSGAGARGYTF.

This clonotype was detected a few times. J is TRBJ2-7 and V is TRBV7-2; 12 positions agree with TRBD2. The CDR3 contains 18 residues. From germline, CDR1 is SGHTA and CDR2 FQGNSA. The trim removed 4 bases at V and 2 bases at J, leaving 12 bases unmatched. This CDR3 reads CASSSQGLAGETTYEQYF. For the CDR3, the DNA is TGTGCCAGCAGCTCGCAGGGACTAGCGGGCGAAACCACCTACGAGCAGTACTTC.

A few counts support this clonotype. The V and J genes are TRBV6-2 or TRBV6-3 and TRBJ2-1, with 9 bases identical to TRBD2. The ends lost 8 bases at V and 7 bases at J; junction bases unmatched: 9. Germline CDR1 MNHEY, CDR2 SVGEGT. The CDR3 has 14 residues. The CDR3 protein is CASWGTSRRNEQFF. Here the CDR3 DNA reads TGTGCCAGCTGGGGGACTAGCCGACGAAATGAGCAGTTCTTC.

This chain links TRBV2 with TRBJ1-1; D uncertain. Germline lookup yields CDR1 SNHLY and CDR2 FYNNEI. The CDR3 length is 13 residues. V was clipped by 7 bases and J by 1 base, with 10 bases between them. The CDR3 reads CASTGLPNTEAFF. The DNA of the CDR3 is TGTGCCAGCACCGGACTCCCGAACACTGAAGCTTTCTTT.

This clonotype was detected a few times. The chain recombines TRBV5-4 with TRBJ2-7; 8 bases are a match to TRBD2. Germline CDR1 reads SGHNT; CDR2 reads YYREEE (reference sequence). This CDR3 spans 12 amino acids. Trimming cost V 4 bases and J 12 bases; bases outside gene matches: 9. The chain's CDR3 is CASSPTGGRRYF. CDR3 sequence (DNA): TGTGCCAGCAGCCCTACTGGCGGGAGGCGGTACTTC.

J is TRBJ2-1 and V is TRBV6-1, with unresolved D. Germline lookup yields CDR1 MNHNS and CDR2 SASEGT. CDR3 length equals 14 residues. V lost 1 base and J 5 bases, leaving 9 bases between the germline ends. The chain's CDR3 is CASSEDWPNNEQFF. CDR3 DNA sequence: TGTGCCAGCAGTGAAGATTGGCCGAACAATGAGCAGTTCTTC.

This clonotype was picked up a small number of times. V is TRBV7-3 and J is TRBJ1-1; D is ambiguous. V was trimmed by 4 bases and J by 7 bases, leaving 10 bases between them. Germline V gives CDR1 SGHTA, CDR2 FQGTGA. The CDR3 runs to 12 residues. The CDR3 spells CASSSVAGEAFF. Here the CDR3 DNA reads TGTGCCAGCAGCTCCGTTGCGGGTGAAGCTTTCTTT. Variable domain in full (rest from reference TRBV7-3 and TRBJ1-1): GAGVSQTPSNKVTEKGKYVELRCDPISGHTALYWYRQSLGQGPEFLIYFQGTGAADDSGLPNDRFFAVRPEGSVSTLKIQRTERGDSAVYLCASSSVAGEAFFGQGTRLTVV.

This sequence joins TRBV6-5 and TRBJ2-2; D gene unclear. This CDR3 comprises 14 residues. Germline V gene sequence: CDR1 MNHEY, CDR2 SVGAGI. V was shortened by 1 base and J by 4 bases, with 7 bases between the two germline ends. This chain's CDR3 is CASSYFPITGELFF. The DNA for the CDR3 is TGTGCCAGCAGTTACTTTCCCATCACCGGGGAGCTGTTTTTT.

This clonotype was seen ten or more times. The chain recombines TRBV7-2 with TRBJ1-5; no reliable D call. CDR1 and CDR2 (germline): SGHTA, FQGNSA. This CDR3 contains 15 residues. V lost 0 bases to trimming and J lost 7 bases, with 13 bases between them. This CDR3 is CASSLAAGNGQPQHF. Written as DNA, the CDR3 is TGTGCCAGCAGCTTAGCCGCTGGGAATGGGCAGCCCCAGCATTTT.

The chain recombines TRBV7-3 with TRBJ1-4, with 7 positions matching TRBD1. J gave up 6 bases and V 5 bases, and 9 bases lay outside the gene matches. The CDR3 consists of 15 residues. Per germline, CDR1 SGHTA and CDR2 FQGTGA. CDR3 residues: CASSDPERGHEKLFF. CDR3 coding DNA: TGTGCCAGCAGCGACCCGGAGAGGGGGCATGAAAAACTGTTTTTT.

This clonotype was found once. The chain recombines TRBV27 with TRBJ2-7; the D gene could be TRBD1 or TRBD2 (5 bases each). The germline CDR1 and CDR2 sequences are MNHEY and SMNVEV (reference sequence). Trimming pared 3 bases from V and 0 bases from J, leaving 12 bases between. The CDR3 contains 15 residues. CDR3 in DNA: TGTGCCAGCAGTTTTACAGGAGGTCTCTCCTACGAGCAGTACTTC. Translation: CASSFTGGLSYEQYF.

The chain uses TRBV19 and TRBJ2-2; D is undetermined. Germline CDR1 reads LNHDA; CDR2 reads SQIVND (reference sequence). Between the trimmed V and J ends, which lost 2 bases and 4 bases, there was a span of 11 bases. The CDR3 contains 15 residues. The CDR3 sequence is CASSISRSGTGELFF. The CDR3 DNA reads TGTGCCAGTAGTATAAGTAGATCCGGCACCGGGGAGCTGTTTTTT.